The 12 T cell receptor beta chains given below trace back to one sample, sequenced in a study of T cells in localized non-small cell lung cancer. TCRdb's table, derived via immunoSEQ multiplex PCR, lists solely in-frame clones and lacks some. Here the sample spans about 43,000 clones, about 91% being singletons. The material was PBMCs, obtained before any cancer treatment. The receptors stem from a woman between 35 and 70 years old with stage II lung adenocarcinoma.

This chain connects TRBV6-1 to TRBJ2-1; either TRBD1 or TRBD2 may supply D (5 bases each). V shed 0 bases and J shed 0 bases, with 9 bases lying between them. The CDR3 totals 16 residues. Germline V CDR1 and CDR2: MNHNS, SASEGT. The CDR3 DNA reads as TGTGCCAGCAGTGAAGCCCCAGGGAGCTCCTACAATGAGCAGTTCTTC. It yields the protein CASSEAPGSSYNEQFF.

The rearrangement uses TRBV6-1 and TRBJ2-7, with TRBD2 matching over 8 bases. Germline CDR1 reads MNHNS; CDR2 reads SASEGT. The length of the CDR3 is 19 residues. Losses at the gene ends were 0 bases for V and 5 bases for J; bases not matched to a gene: 18. The CDR3 nucleotides are TGTGCCAGCAGTGAAGCGCTCGCGGTCCGGGGGCGGGGGGCCCACGAGCAGTACTTC. Translated: CASSEALAVRGRGAHEQYF.

This clone showed up just once. This rearrangement joins TRBV19 to TRBJ1-1; 7 nucleotides agree with TRBD1. The CDR3 sequence is 13 residues long. The germline CDR1 and CDR2 sequences are LNHDA and SQIVND (reference sequence). V was pared by 8 bases and J by 0 bases, with 3 bases of the junction left unmatched. The CDR3 DNA is TGTGCCAGTGGACAGGTATTGAACACTGAAGCTTTCTTT. Translating it yields CASGQVLNTEAFF. Full variable domain (remainder filled in from reference TRBV19 and TRBJ1-1): DGGITQSPKYLFRKEGQNVTLSCEQNLNHDAMYWYRQDPGQGLRLIYYSQIVNDFQKGDIAEGYSVSREKKESFPLTVTSAQKNPTAFYLCASGQVLNTEAFFGQGTRLTVV.

The gene calls are TRBV5-1 and TRBJ2-2, with TRBD1 matching 8 bases. CDR1 is SGHRS, CDR2 YFSETQ, per germline. Trimming took 4 bases from V and 3 from J; bases not matched to a gene: 2. The CDR3 has 14 amino acids. For the CDR3, the DNA is TGCGCCAGCAGCGGACAGGGTGACACCGGGGAGCTGTTTTTT. This codes for CASSGQGDTGELFF.

V gene TRBV29-1 combines with J gene TRBJ2-3; TRBD2 aligns across 10 bases. The CDR3 spans 15 residues. The germline gives CDR1 SQVTM, CDR2 ANQGSEA. J was trimmed by 5 bases and V by 3 bases; bases with no gene match: 8. DNA for the CDR3: TGCAGCGTTGAGGAAATAGCGGGAGGTCGAGATACGCAGTATTTT. Its protein is CSVEEIAGGRDTQYF.

For this clone: The conserved phenylalanine or tryptophan normally closing the CDR3 is absent here, so this likely arose from a read error. Because the CDR3's place on the DNA is in doubt, the DNA is left out and the CDR3 is given as listed by TCRdb. The chain links TRBV15 to TRBJ1-5; the listed D gene, TRBD1, was not tested against the DNA. The CDR3 region is 12 residues in length, termini included. Germline CDR1 LNHNV, CDR2 YYDKDF (reference sequence). The CDR3 sequence is CATSRDRTGNDR.

The rearrangement uses TRBV6-5 and TRBJ1-1; D remains ambiguous. The germline V gene has CDR1 MNHEY and CDR2 SVGAGI. Trimming removed 6 bases at V and 0 bases at J, with 8 bases between. The length of the CDR3 is 13 residues. The CDR3 region is CASSYRVNTEAFF. In DNA form, the CDR3 reads TGTGCCAGCAGCTATAGGGTGAACACTGAAGCTTTCTTT.

The V call is TRBV2, the J call TRBJ2-5, with 8 bases aligning to TRBD1. Germline lookup yields CDR1 SNHLY and CDR2 FYNNEI. V lost 6 bases to trimming and J lost 4 bases; unmatched junction nucleotides: 13. The CDR3 sequence is 16 residues long. Here the CDR3 reads CASRLFIQGAGETQYF. DNA of the CDR3: TGTGCCAGCAGACTCTTTATTCAGGGGGCGGGAGAGACCCAGTACTTC.

The genes are TRBV28 and TRBJ1-5; possibly TRBD1 for D (5 bases). There are 15 residues in the CDR3. Trimming took off 6 bases at V and 4 bases at J, with 16 bases between the two ends. The germline V gene has CDR1 MDHEN and CDR2 SYDVKM. CDR3 amino acids: CASRITQGTNQPQHF. CDR3 sequence (DNA): TGTGCCAGCAGAATCACCCAGGGAACGAATCAGCCCCAGCATTTT.

The V and J genes are TRBV5-1 and TRBJ2-5, with D maybe TRBD2 (5 bases). This CDR3 has 13 residues. Trimming shortened V by 4 bases and J by 5 bases, and 12 bases separated the two germline ends. CDR1 and CDR2 (germline): SGHRS, YFSETQ. This CDR3 is CASSRQAEETQYF. The CDR3 nucleotides read TGCGCCAGCAGCCGTCAAGCGGAGGAGACCCAGTACTTC.

V is TRBV5-4 and J is TRBJ2-1; TRBD2 agrees at 7 bases. V shed 0 bases and J 4 bases; nucleotides not matched to a gene: 7. This CDR3 is 16 amino acids long. Looked up from germline, CDR1 is SGHNT and CDR2 is YYREEE (reference sequence). CDR3 residues: CASSLARERSYNEQFF. The CDR3 nucleotides read TGTGCCAGCAGCTTGGCGCGGGAGAGGTCGTACAATGAGCAGTTCTTC.

J is TRBJ2-5 and V is TRBV7-7; tentatively, D is TRBD1 (5 bases). The CDR3 has 14 residues. Germline values: CDR1 SSHAT, CDR2 FNYEAQ (reference sequence). V was clipped by 8 bases and J by 3 bases, with 16 bases between them. The CDR3 loop reads CASSPHPGKETQYF. In nucleotides, the CDR3 is TGTGCCAGCTCTCCACACCCAGGGAAAGAGACCCAGTACTTC. Complete variable domain (other parts from reference TRBV7-7 and TRBJ2-5): GAGVSQSPRYKVTKRGQDVTLRCDPISSHATLYWYQQALGQGPEFLTYFNYEAQPDKSGLPSDRFSAERPEGSISTLTIQRTEQRDSAMYRCASSPHPGKETQYFGPGTRLLVL.